This record looks at one T cell receptor (beta chain) sequence and its context. The target antigen is unknown. Different DNA sequences within this sample yield the same CDR3. The data are from a study of shared clonotypes between healthy human individuals. The CDR3 has 10 amino acids. Looked up from germline, CDR1 is SQVTM and CDR2 is ANQGSEA. V was cut by 4 bases and J by 6 bases, with 7 bases left in between. Study results and limitations: Naive subsets generally exceeded memory subsets in estimated richness. Only blood underwent sampling, and tissue repertoires likely differ. The four-donor shared clonotypes exceeded non-shared clonotypes in generation probability, with non-shared ones scoring lower.

In the original processing: ImmunoSEQ output lacked quality scores and full-length reads, limiting matched filtering. Data came from immunoSEQ multiplex PCR; TCRdb stores just in-frame clones and leaves some out. V and J calls and clone size are those listed in that table; D and trimming were worked out from the DNA. Among roughly 1,500,000 clones listed, 98% to 99% were seen once. The sequencing sample was made of naive CD4+ T cells sorted from blood. The subset denotes: CD45RA+ positively selected. The source of this sequence is a man aged 25-45 years in good health. The V gene is TRBV29-1, the J gene TRBJ2-7; no firm D call. CDR3: CSVGLGEQYF. The CDR3 coding sequence is TGCAGCGTTGGACTTGGCGAGCAGTACTTC.